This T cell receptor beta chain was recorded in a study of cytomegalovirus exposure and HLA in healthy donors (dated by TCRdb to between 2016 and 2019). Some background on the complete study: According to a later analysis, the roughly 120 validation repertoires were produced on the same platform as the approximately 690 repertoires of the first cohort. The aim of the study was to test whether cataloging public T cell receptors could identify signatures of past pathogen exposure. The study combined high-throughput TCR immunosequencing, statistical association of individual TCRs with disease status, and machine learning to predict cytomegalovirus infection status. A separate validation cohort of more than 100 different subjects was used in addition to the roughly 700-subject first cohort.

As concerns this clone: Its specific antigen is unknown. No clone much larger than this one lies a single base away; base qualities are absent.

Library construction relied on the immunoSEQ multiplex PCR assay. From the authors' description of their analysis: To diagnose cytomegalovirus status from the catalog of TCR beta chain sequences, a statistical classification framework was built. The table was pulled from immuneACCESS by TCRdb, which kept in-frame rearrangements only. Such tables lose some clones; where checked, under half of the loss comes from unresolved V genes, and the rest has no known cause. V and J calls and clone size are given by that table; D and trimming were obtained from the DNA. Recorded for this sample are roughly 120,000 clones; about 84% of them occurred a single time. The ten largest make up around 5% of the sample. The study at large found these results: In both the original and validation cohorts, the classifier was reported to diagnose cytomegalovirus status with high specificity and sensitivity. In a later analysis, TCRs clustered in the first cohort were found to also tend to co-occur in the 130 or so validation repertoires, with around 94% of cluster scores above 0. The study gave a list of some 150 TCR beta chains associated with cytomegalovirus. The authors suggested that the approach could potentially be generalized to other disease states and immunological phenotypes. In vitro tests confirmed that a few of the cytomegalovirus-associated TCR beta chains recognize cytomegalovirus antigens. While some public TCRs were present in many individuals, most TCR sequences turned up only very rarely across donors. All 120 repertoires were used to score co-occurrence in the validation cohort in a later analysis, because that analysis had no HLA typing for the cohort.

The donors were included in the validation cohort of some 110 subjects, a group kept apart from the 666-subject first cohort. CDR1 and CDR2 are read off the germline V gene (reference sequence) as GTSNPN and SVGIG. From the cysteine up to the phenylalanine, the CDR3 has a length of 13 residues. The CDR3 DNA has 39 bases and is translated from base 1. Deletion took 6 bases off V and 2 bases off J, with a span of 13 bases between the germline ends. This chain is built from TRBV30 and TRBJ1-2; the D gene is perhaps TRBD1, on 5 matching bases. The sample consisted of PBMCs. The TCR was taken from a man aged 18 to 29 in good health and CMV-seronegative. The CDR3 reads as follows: CACTGLQNYGYTF. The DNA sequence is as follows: TGTGCCTGTACGGGACTACAGAACTATGGCTACACCTTC.